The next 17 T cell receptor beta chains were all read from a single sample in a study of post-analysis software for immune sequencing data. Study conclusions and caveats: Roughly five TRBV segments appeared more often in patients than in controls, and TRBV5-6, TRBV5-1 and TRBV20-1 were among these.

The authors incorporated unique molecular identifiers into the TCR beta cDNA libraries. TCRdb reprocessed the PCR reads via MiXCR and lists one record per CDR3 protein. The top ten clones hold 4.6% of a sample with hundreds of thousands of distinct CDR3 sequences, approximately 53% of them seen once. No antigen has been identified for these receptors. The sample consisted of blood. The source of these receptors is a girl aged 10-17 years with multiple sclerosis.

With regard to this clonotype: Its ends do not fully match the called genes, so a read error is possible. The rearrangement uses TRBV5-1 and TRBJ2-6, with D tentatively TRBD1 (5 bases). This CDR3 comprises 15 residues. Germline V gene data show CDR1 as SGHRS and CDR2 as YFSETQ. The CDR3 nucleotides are TGCGCCAGCAGCTTGGAAGGCGCTGGGGCCAACGCCCTGACTTTC. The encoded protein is CASSLEGAGANALTF.

The CDR3: CSARDLPGQGVYEQYF. Here the CDR3 DNA reads TGCAGTGCTAGAGACTTGCCGGGACAGGGCGTCTACGAGCAGTACTTC. The chain joins TRBV20-1 to TRBJ2-7, with 9 bases matching TRBD1. Germline V CDR1 and CDR2: DFQATT, SNEGSKA (reference sequence). The CDR3 is 16 residues long. V lost 0 bases, J lost 3 bases, and 9 bases stayed unmatched.

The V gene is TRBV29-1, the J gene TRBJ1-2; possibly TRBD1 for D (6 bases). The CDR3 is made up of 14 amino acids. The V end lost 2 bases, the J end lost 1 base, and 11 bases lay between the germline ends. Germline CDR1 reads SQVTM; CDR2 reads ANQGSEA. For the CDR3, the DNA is TGCAGCGTTGAACAGGGGCAATTTAACTATGGCTACACCTTC. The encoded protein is CSVEQGQFNYGYTF.

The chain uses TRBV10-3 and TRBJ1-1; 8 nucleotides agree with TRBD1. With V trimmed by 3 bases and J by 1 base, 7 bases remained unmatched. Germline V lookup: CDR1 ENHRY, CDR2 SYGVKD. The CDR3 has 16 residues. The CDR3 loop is CAISDSGGGRNTEAFF. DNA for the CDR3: TGTGCCATCAGTGACTCAGGGGGCGGTCGGAACACTGAAGCTTTCTTT.

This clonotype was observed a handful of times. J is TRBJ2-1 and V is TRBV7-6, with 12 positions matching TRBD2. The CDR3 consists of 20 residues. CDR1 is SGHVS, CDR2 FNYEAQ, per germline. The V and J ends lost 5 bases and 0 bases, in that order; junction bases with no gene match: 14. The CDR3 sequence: CASSRIHLAGGESSYNEQFF. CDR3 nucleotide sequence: TGTGCCAGCAGCCGAATACACCTAGCGGGGGGGGAAAGCTCCTACAATGAGCAGTTCTTC.

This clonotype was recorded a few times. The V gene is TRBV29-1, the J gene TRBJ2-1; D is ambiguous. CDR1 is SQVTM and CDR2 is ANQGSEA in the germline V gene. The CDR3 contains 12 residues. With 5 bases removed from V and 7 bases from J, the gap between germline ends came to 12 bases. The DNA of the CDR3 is TGCAGCGTTCCCGGTTTAAGGAATGAGCAGTTCTTC. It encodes CSVPGLRNEQFF.

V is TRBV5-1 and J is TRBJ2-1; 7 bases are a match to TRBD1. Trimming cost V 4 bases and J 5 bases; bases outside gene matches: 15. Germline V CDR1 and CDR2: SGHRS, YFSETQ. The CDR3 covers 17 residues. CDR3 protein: CASSPNPLGQSHNEQFF. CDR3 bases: TGCGCCAGCAGCCCGAATCCTCTGGGACAGTCCCACAATGAGCAGTTCTTC.

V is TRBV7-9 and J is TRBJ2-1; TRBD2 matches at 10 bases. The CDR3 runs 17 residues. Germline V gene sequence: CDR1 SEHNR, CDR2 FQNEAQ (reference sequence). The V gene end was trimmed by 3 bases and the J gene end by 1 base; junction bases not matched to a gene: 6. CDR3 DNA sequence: TGTGCCAGCAGCTTTGTAACTAGCGGGACTTCCTACAATGAGCAGTTCTTC. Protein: CASSFVTSGTSYNEQFF.

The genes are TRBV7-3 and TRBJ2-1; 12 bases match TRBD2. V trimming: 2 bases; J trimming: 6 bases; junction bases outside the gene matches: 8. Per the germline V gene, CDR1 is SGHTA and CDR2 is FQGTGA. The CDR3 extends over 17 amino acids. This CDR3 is CASSLPLAGGPINEQFF. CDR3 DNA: TGTGCCAGCAGCTTACCCCTAGCGGGAGGGCCCATCAATGAGCAGTTCTTC.

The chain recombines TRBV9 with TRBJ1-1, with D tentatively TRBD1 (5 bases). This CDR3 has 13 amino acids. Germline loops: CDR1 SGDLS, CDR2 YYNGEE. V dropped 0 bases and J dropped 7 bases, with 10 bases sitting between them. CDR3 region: CASSVVGGYEAFF. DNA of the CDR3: TGTGCCAGCAGCGTAGTCGGGGGTTATGAAGCTTTCTTT.

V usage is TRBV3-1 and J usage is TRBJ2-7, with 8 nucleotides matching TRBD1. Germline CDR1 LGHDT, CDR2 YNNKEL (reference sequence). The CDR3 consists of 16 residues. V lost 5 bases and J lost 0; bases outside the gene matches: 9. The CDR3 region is CASSYRGFGNSYEQYF. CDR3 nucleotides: TGTGCCAGCAGCTACAGGGGGTTTGGCAACTCCTACGAGCAGTACTTC.

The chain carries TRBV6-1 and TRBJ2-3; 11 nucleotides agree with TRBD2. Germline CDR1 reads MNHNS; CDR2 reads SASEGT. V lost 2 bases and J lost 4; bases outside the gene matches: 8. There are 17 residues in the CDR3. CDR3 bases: TGTGCCAGCAGTGAACTCCCACTAGCGGGAGACCCAGATACGCAGTATTTT. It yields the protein CASSELPLAGDPDTQYF.

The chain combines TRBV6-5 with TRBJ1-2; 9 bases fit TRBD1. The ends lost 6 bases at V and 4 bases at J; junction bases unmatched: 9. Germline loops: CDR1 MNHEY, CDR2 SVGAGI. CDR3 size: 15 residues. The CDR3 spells CASSLTGQGSYGYTF. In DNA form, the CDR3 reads TGTGCCAGCAGCCTTACGGGACAGGGTAGCTATGGCTACACCTTC.

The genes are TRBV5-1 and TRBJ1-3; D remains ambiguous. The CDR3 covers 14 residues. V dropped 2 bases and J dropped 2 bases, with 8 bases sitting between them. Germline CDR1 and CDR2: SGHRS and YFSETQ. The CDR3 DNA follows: TGCGCCAGCAGCTTTGGGTTCGCTGGAAACACCATATATTTT. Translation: CASSFGFAGNTIYF.

The CDR3 nucleotides are TGTGCCTTACCAGGCCACGCCGGCACAGATACGCAGTATTTT. Protein: CALPGHAGTDTQYF. The V call is TRBV10-3, the J call TRBJ2-3; D gene uncertain. The CDR3 is 14 amino acids. Germline CDR1 and CDR2: ENHRY and SYGVKD. V lost 11 bases to trimming and J lost 1 base, with 16 bases between them.

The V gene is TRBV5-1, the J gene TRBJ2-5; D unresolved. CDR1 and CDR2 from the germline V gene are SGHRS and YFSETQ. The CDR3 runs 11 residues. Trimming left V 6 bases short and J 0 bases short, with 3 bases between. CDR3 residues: CASMYQETQYF. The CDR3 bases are TGCGCCAGCATGTACCAAGAGACCCAGTACTTC.

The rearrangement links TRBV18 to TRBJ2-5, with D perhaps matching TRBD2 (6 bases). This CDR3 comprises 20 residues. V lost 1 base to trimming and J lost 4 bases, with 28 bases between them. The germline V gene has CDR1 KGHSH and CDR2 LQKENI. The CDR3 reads CASSPLWDPWRLVASETQYF. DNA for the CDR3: TGTGCCAGCTCACCACTTTGGGACCCCTGGAGACTAGTGGCTTCAGAGACCCAGTACTTC.